This T cell receptor beta chain was captured by sequencing in a study of patients and donors after allogeneic stem cell transplantation. This clonotype occurred a few times. Unmatched junction bases numbered 5, after V lost 4 bases and J lost 0 bases. This CDR3 contains 16 residues. Germline values: CDR1 MGHRA, CDR2 YSYEKL. Via MiXCR, TCRdb re-called the RT-PCR reads, giving one row per CDR3 protein. This sample has about 410,000 distinct CDR3 sequences, with 16% found just once. The chain joins TRBV4-1 to TRBJ1-2; 10 bases agree with TRBD1. This TCR was recovered from a human donor who was either an allogeneic HSCT recipient or a stem cell or donor lymphocyte infusion donor (not recorded which). It is not recorded whose cells these are; they may come from a transplant donor. The sample comprised blood, either unsorted or a sorted T cell fraction (not recorded which). The CDR3 nucleotides read TGCGCCAGCAGCCCCGGGACAGGGGTTACTAACTATGGCTACACCTTC. It codes for CASSPGTGVTNYGYTF.